These 17 T cell receptor beta chains originate from one sample sequenced in a study of blood T cell repertoires in COVID-19. Sequenced by immunoSEQ multiplex PCR; TCRdb stores in-frame clones only, minus some. The data show around 450,000 clones, with roughly 91% seen just once and approximately 0.65% held by the top ten. The sample taken for sequencing was PBMCs or T cells enriched from blood (not recorded which). These TCRs come from a man younger than 35 who had recovered from COVID-19.

The J gene is TRBJ2-7, the V gene TRBV6-2 or TRBV6-3; maybe TRBD2 (6 bases). Germline loops: CDR1 MNHEY, CDR2 SVGEGT. V lost 0 bases to trimming and J lost 6 bases, with 18 bases between them. The CDR3 is 16 residues long. CDR3 residues: CASSYSPGRRTSEQYF. CDR3 coding DNA: TGTGCCAGCAGTTACTCCCCAGGGAGGCGCACCTCCGAGCAGTACTTC.

This chain links TRBV19 with TRBJ1-5; D uncertain. CDR1 is LNHDA and CDR2 is SQIVND in the germline V gene (reference sequence). Trimming took 7 bases from V and 3 from J, leaving 10 bases between them. The CDR3 runs 13 residues. CDR3 protein: CASKTGVNQPQHF. CDR3 nucleotide sequence: TGTGCCAGTAAGACGGGTGTCAATCAGCCCCAGCATTTT.

V gene TRBV28 combines with J gene TRBJ1-5, with D possibly matching TRBD1 (5 bases). The V end was cut by 5 bases, the J end by 6 bases, with 20 bases between. The CDR3 has 16 amino acids. Germline CDR1 MDHEN, CDR2 SYDVKM. CDR3 amino acids: CASSRGLELHRQPQHF. Written as DNA, the CDR3 is TGTGCCAGCAGTAGGGGACTCGAGCTCCATCGTCAGCCCCAGCATTTT.

The sample holds one count of this clone. The chain joins TRBV6-5 to TRBJ1-1, with D tentatively TRBD1 (5 bases). Looked up from germline, CDR1 is MNHEY and CDR2 is SVGAGI. With 10 bases removed from V and 2 bases from J, the gap between germline ends came to 14 bases. This CDR3 is built from 13 residues. CDR3 nucleotide sequence: TGTGCCACCTCAGCTCAGGGTAACACTGAAGCTTTCTTT. Translating it yields CATSAQGNTEAFF.

This clone was seen just once. The rearrangement uses TRBV9 and TRBJ1-3, with 7 bases aligning to TRBD1. With V trimmed by 0 bases and J by 3 bases, 6 bases remained unmatched. The germline V gene has CDR1 SGDLS and CDR2 YYNGEE. This CDR3 is built from 16 residues. CDR3 DNA: TGTGCCAGCAGCGTAGCTGAGGGGGCAGTTGGAAACACCATATATTTT. It specifies CASSVAEGAVGNTIYF.

The V gene is TRBV10-1, the J gene TRBJ2-2, with D possibly matching TRBD1 (6 bases). Germline lookup yields CDR1 WNHNN and CDR2 SYGVQD (reference sequence). This CDR3 region has 15 residues. Trimming left V 8 bases short and J 1 base short, with 14 bases between. CDR3 residues: CASSTGFKNTGELFF. For the CDR3, the DNA is TGCGCCAGCTCCACAGGGTTTAAGAACACCGGGGAGCTGTTTTTT.

J is TRBJ1-1 and V is TRBV18; TRBD1 matches at 7 bases. There are 12 residues in the CDR3. The germline CDR1 and CDR2 sequences are KGHSH and LQKENI. Trimming at V came to 3 bases and at J to 12 bases, leaving 7 bases not matched to a gene. CDR3 protein: CASSPPDRRTFF. The CDR3, as DNA: TGTGCCAGCTCACCTCCGGACAGGCGGACTTTCTTT.

In this sample, this clone turned up once. The gene calls are TRBV5-5 and TRBJ1-5; D not certain. The CDR3 consists of 17 residues. Germline CDR1 reads SGHKS; CDR2 reads YYEKEE (reference sequence). Trimming pared 0 bases from V and 4 bases from J, leaving 17 bases between. The CDR3 here is CASSLERVERTNQPQHF. The CDR3 DNA reads as TGTGCCAGCAGCTTGGAGAGGGTCGAACGGACTAATCAGCCCCAGCATTTT.

The V and J genes are TRBV2 and TRBJ1-2, with D possibly matching TRBD1 (6 bases). Germline CDR1 SNHLY, CDR2 FYNNEI. Trimming cost V 7 bases and J 0 bases, with 15 bases left between them. The length of the CDR3 is 15 residues. The CDR3 region has the DNA TGTGCCAGCAATGGGGGCGTGCAAGCTAACTATGGCTACACCTTC. It is translated as CASNGGVQANYGYTF.

The chain recombines TRBV27 with TRBJ2-6, with D maybe TRBD2 (5 bases). Between the trimmed V and J ends, which lost 3 bases and 2 bases, there was a span of 5 bases. CDR1 MNHEY and CDR2 SMNVEV come from the germline V gene (reference sequence). The length of the CDR3 is 14 residues. DNA of the CDR3: TGTGCCAGCAGTTTTAGCGCTGGGGCCAACGTCCTGACTTTC. It yields the protein CASSFSAGANVLTF.

CDR3 nucleotide sequence: TGTGCCAGCCAACCGGGACAGGGGAGAAAGACCCAGTACTTC. Amino acids: CASQPGQGRKTQYF. V usage is TRBV18 and J usage is TRBJ2-5; TRBD1 matches at 10 bases. Germline V gives CDR1 KGHSH, CDR2 LQKENI. V was clipped by 8 bases and J by 6 bases; unmatched bases: 9. This CDR3 has 14 amino acids.

The chain employs TRBV27 and TRBJ2-7; D might be TRBD1 (5 bases). There are 13 residues in the CDR3. Trimming stripped 3 bases from V and 5 bases from J, with 11 bases between. Germline values: CDR1 MNHEY, CDR2 SMNVEV (reference sequence). The CDR3: CASSFQGGNEQYF. The CDR3 coding sequence is TGTGCCAGCAGTTTCCAGGGTGGGAACGAGCAGTACTTC.

This clone came up a few times. The J gene is TRBJ2-7, the V gene TRBV7-9; TRBD1 agrees at 7 bases. Germline CDR1 and CDR2: SEHNR and FQNEAQ (reference sequence). V gave up 3 bases and J gave up 3 bases; unmatched junction bases: 2. This CDR3 is 13 amino acids long. CDR3 sequence (DNA): TGTGCCAGCAGCTTCGACAGGGACTACGAGCAGTACTTC. As protein: CASSFDRDYEQYF.

The chain employs TRBV27 and TRBJ2-1, with a tentative D call TRBD1 (6 bases). The CDR3 has 14 amino acids. The ends were cut back, 5 bases at V and 4 bases at J, with 12 bases in the middle. The germline V gene has CDR1 MNHEY and CDR2 SMNVEV (reference sequence). The CDR3 spells CASSDTGTYNEQFF. CDR3 bases: TGTGCCAGCAGTGATACCGGGACATACAATGAGCAGTTCTTC.

The chain employs TRBV5-1 and TRBJ2-7; maybe TRBD1 (6 bases). V lost 6 bases, J lost 1 base, and 14 bases lay in between. This CDR3 spans 14 amino acids. Germline CDR1 and CDR2: SGHRS and YFSETQ. The CDR3 spells CASTKSQGSYEQYF. The CDR3 DNA follows: TGCGCCAGCACCAAATCACAGGGTTCCTACGAGCAGTACTTC.

The chain employs TRBV11-3 and TRBJ2-3; TRBD2 aligns across 10 bases. The ends lost 6 bases at V and 0 bases at J; junction bases unmatched: 6. CDR1 and CDR2 from the germline V gene are SGHNT and YENEEA. The CDR3 spans 16 residues. CDR3 sequence reads: CASSIAGGSSTDTQYF. The CDR3 nucleotides are TGTGCCAGCAGTATAGCGGGGGGATCTAGCACAGATACGCAGTATTTT.

This clone was detected only a few times. The V gene is TRBV5-1, the J gene TRBJ1-6, with D possibly being TRBD1 (5 bases). This CDR3 has 13 residues. The germline V gene encodes CDR1 SGHRS and CDR2 YFSETQ. V dropped 4 bases and J dropped 9 bases, with 11 bases sitting between them. CDR3 in amino acids: CASSTDSFSPLHF. CDR3 DNA: TGCGCCAGCAGCACAGACAGCTTTTCACCCCTCCACTTT.